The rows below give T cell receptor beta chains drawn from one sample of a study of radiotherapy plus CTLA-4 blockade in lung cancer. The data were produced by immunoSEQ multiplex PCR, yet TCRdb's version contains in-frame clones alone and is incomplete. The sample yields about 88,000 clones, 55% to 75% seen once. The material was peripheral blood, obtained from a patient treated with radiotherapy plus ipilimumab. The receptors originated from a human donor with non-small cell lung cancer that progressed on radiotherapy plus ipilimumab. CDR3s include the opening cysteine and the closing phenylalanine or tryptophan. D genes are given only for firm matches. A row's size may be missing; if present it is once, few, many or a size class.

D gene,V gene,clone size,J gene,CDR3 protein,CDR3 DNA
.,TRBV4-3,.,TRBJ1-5,CASSQDKNQPQHF,TGCGCCAGCAGCCAAGATAAGAATCAGCCCCAGCATTTT
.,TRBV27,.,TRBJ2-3,CASSSPGPDNTQYF,TGTGCCAGCAGTTCGCCGGGACCCGACAATACGCAGTATTTT
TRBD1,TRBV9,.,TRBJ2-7,CASSVGGQGLYEQYF,TGTGCCAGCAGCGTAGGAGGACAGGGGCTATACGAGCAGTACTTC
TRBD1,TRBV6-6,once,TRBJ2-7,CASSNDRGNHEQYF,TGTGCCAGCAGTAACGACAGGGGGAACCACGAGCAGTACTTC
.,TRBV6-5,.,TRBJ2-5,CASSESGGETQYF,TGTGCCAGCAGTGAATCTGGGGGAGAGACCCAGTACTTC
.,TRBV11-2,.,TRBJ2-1,CASSLGGLNEQFF,TGTGCCAGCAGCTTAGGGGGCCTCAATGAGCAGTTCTTC
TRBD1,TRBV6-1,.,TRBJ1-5,CATYGTGNQPQHF,TGTGCCACCTATGGGACAGGCAATCAGCCCCAGCATTTT
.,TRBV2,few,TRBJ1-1,CASSYSGEAFF,TGTGCCAGCAGCTACTCAGGGGAAGCTTTCTTT
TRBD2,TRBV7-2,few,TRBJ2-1,CASSQSGSSYNEQFF,TGTGCCAGCAGCCAAAGCGGGAGCTCCTACAATGAGCAGTTCTTC
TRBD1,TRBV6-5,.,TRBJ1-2,CASSLFRETGSNGYTF,TGTGCCAGCAGTTTATTTCGGGAGACAGGGTCAAATGGCTACACCTTC
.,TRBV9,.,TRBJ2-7,CASSAHWRAPYEQYF,TGTGCCAGCAGCGCCCACTGGAGGGCGCCCTACGAGCAGTACTTC
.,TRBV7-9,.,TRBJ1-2,CASSLGDNNYGYTF,TGTGCCAGCAGCTTAGGTGATAACAACTATGGCTACACCTTC
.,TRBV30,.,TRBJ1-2,CAWSPRDYGYTF,TGTGCCTGGAGTCCCCGGGACTATGGCTACACCTTC
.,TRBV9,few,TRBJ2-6,CASSLGRTSGANVLTF,TGTGCCAGCAGCCTCGGACGGACCTCTGGGGCCAACGTCCTGACTTTC
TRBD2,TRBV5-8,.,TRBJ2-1,CASSLRLAGVYNEQFF,TGTGCCAGCAGCTTGAGACTAGCGGGAGTTTACAATGAGCAGTTCTTC
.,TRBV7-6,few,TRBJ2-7,CASSLEGGRYGEQYF,TGTGCCAGCAGCTTAGAGGGGGGGCGGTACGGCGAGCAGTACTTC
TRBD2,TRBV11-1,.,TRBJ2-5,CASSPEEGGVQETQYF,TGTGCCAGCAGCCCGGAGGAGGGAGGGGTCCAAGAGACCCAGTACTTC
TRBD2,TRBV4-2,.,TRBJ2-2,CASSQELSSGGTNTGELFF,TGTGCCAGCAGCCAAGAATTAAGTAGCGGGGGAACGAACACCGGGGAGCTGTTTTTT
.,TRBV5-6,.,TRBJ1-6,CASSVVGFRNSPLHF,TGTGCCAGCAGCGTTGTGGGGTTCAGGAATTCACCCCTCCACTTT
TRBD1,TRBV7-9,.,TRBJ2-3,CASSPMQGADTQYF,TGTGCCAGCAGCCCTATGCAGGGGGCAGATACGCAGTATTTT
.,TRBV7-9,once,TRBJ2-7,CASSLEQEGYEQYF,TGTGCCAGCAGTTTAGAGCAGGAGGGCTACGAGCAGTACTTC
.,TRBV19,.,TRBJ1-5,CASIAGSLGPQHF,TGTGCCAGTATAGCCGGGAGCCTAGGGCCCCAGCATTTT
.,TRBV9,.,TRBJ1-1,CASSVGGEITEAFF,TGTGCCAGCAGCGTCGGGGGTGAAATTACTGAAGCTTTCTTT
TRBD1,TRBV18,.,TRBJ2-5,CASSRDRQETQYF,TGTGCCAGCTCACGGGACAGACAAGAGACCCAGTACTTC